This T cell receptor beta chain was captured in a study of blood T cell repertoires in COVID-19. The wider study: Sources were T cells, B-cell-depleted T cells, or PBMCs; the material itself was cDNA or gDNA.

Those who participated ranged in age from roughly 18 to 100 years and resided in 20 to 30 US areas. Cohorts were determined from participant-reported clinical history. Participants in the exposed group had met a COVID-19 case in the 2 weeks before joining the study. The table lists this clone with a count of one. V lost 5 bases to trimming and J lost 9 bases; unmatched junction nucleotides: 7. There are 15 residues in the CDR3. CDR1 and CDR2 from the germline V gene are LNHDA and SQIVND (reference sequence). Profiling relied on immunoSEQ multiplex PCR, and the TCRdb table lists in-frame clones only, not all of them. The sample shows 350,000 to 500,000 clones, about 88% of them seen only once.

The J gene is TRBJ2-2, the V gene TRBV19, with 12 bases matching TRBD2. This clonotype originated in a woman between 18 and 29 years old who had been exposed to COVID-19. Sequencing was performed on PBMCs or T cells enriched from blood (not recorded which). In DNA, the CDR3 is TGTGCCAGTAGTCCATCGACTAGCGGGAGCCGGGAGCTGTTTTTT. Its translation: CASSPSTSGSRELFF. Combining the CDR3 with reference TRBV19 and TRBJ2-2 gives the whole variable domain DGGITQSPKYLFRKEGQNVTLSCEQNLNHDAMYWYRQDPGQGLRLIYYSQIVNDFQKGDIAEGYSVSREKKESFPLTVTSAQKNPTAFYLCASSPSTSGSRELFFGEGSRLTVL.